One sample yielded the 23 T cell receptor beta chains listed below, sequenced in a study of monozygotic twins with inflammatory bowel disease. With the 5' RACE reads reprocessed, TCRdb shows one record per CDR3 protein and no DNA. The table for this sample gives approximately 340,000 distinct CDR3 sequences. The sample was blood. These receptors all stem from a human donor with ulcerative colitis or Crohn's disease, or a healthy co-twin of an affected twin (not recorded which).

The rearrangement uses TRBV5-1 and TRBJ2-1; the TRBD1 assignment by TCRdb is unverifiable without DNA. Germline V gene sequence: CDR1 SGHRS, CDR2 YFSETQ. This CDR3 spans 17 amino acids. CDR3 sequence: CASSLLGWDSLYNEQFF.

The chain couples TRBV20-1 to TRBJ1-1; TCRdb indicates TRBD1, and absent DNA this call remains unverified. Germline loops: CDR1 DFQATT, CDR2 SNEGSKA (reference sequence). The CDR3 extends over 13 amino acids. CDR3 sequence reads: CSARIAGDTEAFF.

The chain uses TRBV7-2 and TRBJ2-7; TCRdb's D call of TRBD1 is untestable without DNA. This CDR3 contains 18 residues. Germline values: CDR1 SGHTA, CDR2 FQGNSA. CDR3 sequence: CASSLAPGQGMGSYEQYF.

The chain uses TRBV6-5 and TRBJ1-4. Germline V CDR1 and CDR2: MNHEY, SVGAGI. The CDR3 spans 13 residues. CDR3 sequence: CASSPTQDWKLFF.

The CDR3 here is CSGAEGGVGKLFF. V and J are TRBV20-1 and TRBJ1-4; with no DNA, the TCRdb D assignment of TRBD1 cannot be verified. Germline V gene sequence: CDR1 DFQATT, CDR2 SNEGSKA (reference sequence). The CDR3 contains 13 residues.

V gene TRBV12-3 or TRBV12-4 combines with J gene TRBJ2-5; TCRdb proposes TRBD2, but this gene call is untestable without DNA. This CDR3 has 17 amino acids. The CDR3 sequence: CASSSSEGLAGSETQYF.

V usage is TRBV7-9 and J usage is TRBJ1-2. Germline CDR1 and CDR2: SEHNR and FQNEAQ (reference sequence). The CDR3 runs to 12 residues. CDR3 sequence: CASSGANYGYTF.

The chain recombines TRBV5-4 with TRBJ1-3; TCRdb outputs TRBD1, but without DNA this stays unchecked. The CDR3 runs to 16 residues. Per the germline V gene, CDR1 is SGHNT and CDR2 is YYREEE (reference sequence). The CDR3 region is CASSLNQGSIGDTIYF. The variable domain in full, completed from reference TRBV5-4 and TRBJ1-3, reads ETGVTQSPTHLIKTRGQQVTLRCSSQSGHNTVSWYQQALGQGPQFIFQYYREEENGRGNFPPRFSGLQFPNYSSELNVNALELDDSALYLCASSLNQGSIGDTIYFGEGSWLTVV.

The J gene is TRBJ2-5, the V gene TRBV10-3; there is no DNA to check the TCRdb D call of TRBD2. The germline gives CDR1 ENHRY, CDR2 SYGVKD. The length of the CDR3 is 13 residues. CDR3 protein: CATGLAGEETQYF.

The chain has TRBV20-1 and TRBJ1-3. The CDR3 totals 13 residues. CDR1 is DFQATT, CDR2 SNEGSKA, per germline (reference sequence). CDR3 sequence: CSATGEAGNTIYF.

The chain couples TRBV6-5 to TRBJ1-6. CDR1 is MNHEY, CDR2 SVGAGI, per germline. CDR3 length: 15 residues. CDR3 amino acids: CASSYGRSYNSPLHF.

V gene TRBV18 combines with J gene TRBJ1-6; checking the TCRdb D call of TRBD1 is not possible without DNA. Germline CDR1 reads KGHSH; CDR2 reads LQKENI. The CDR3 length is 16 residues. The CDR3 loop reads CASSPAPDRGLSPLHF. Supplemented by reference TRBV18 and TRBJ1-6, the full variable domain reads NAGVMQNPRHLVRRRGQEARLRCSPMKGHSHVYWYRQLPEEGLKFMVYLQKENIIDESGMPKERFSAEFPKEGPSILRIQQVVRGDSAAYFCASSPAPDRGLSPLHFGNGTRLTVT.

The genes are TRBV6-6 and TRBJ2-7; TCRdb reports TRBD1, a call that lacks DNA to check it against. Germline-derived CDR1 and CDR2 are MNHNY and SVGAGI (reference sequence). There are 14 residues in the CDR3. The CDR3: CASSRTTVIDEQYF.

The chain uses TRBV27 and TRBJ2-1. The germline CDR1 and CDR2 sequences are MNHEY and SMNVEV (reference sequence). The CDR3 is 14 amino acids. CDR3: CASSIRTRDNEQFF.

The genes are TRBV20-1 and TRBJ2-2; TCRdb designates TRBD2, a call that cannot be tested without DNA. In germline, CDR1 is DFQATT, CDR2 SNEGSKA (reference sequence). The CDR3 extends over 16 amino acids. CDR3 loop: CSARKLEGANTGELFF.

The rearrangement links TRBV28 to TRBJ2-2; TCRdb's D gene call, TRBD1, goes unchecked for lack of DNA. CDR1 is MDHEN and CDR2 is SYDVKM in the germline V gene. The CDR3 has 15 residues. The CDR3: CASNFPESNTGELFF.

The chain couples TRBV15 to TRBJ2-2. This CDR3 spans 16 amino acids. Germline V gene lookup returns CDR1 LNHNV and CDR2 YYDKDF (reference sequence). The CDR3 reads CATSRAGIANTGELFF.

CDR3 amino acids: CASSLSEGNTEAFF. The V call is TRBV3-1, the J call TRBJ1-1. CDR1 and CDR2 from the germline V gene are LGHDT and YNNKEL (reference sequence). The CDR3 has 14 residues.

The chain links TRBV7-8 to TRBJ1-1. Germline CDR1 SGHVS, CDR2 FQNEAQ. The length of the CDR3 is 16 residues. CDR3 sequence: CASSLGVGSLNTEAFF.

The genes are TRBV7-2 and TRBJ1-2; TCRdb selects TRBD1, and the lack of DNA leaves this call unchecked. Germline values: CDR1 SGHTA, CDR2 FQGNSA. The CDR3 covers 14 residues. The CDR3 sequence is CASSTRQGAVGYTF.

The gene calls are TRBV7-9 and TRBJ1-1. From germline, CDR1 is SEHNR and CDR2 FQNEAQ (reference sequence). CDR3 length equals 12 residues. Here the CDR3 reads CASSQKNTEAFF. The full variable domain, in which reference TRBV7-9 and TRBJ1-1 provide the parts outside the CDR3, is DTGVSQNPRHKITKRGQNVTFRCDPISEHNRLYWYRQTLGQGPEFLTYFQNEAQLEKSRLLSDRFSAERPKGSFSTLEIQRTEQGDSAMYLCASSQKNTEAFFGQGTRLTVV.

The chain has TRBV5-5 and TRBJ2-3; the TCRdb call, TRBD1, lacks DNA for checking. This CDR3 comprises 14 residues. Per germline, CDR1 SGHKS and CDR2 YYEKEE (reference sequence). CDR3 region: CASSTGQGTDTQYF.

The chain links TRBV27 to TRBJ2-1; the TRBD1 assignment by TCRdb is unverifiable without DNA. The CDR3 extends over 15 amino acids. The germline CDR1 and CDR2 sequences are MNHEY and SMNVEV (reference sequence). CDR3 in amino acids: CASGLTGQVGDEQFF.